This T cell receptor (beta chain) emerged from a study of PD-1 blockade in classical Hodgkin lymphoma. Findings and limits, study-wide: Complete responders entered with baseline diversity on par with newly diagnosed patients, the results showed. Only CD4+ TCR diversity, not CD8+, had risen significantly by C4D1. Newly diagnosed patients were said to have less baseline TCR diversity than healthy donors did.

Trimming took 9 bases from V and 9 from J, leaving 18 bases between them. The CDR3 is made up of 14 amino acids. Germline values: CDR1 MDHEN, CDR2 SYDVKM. The repertoire was sequenced with immunoSEQ multiplex PCR; TCRdb's copy has only in-frame clones and lacks some. Here the sample spans just under 30,000 clones, 60% to 80% being singletons. Comment on this clone: Its target is unknown.

Every one of the patients relapsed after autologous stem cell transplantation (brentuximab vedotin exposure was variable). The best responses consisted of complete response, partial response or progressive disease. The sequenced sample was peripheral blood mononuclear cells (PBMCs), obtained before the second cycle of nivolumab. This chain uses TRBV28 with TRBJ1-6, with D perhaps matching TRBD1 (5 bases). The sequence derives from a human donor with classical Hodgkin lymphoma. The CDR3, as DNA: TGTGCCAGTTGCCAGGGTCCGGGGACTTCACCCCTCCACTTT. Protein sequence: CASCQGPGTSPLHF.